The 11 T cell receptor beta chains in this list originate from one sample, sequenced in a study of CD8+ T cells in alopecia areata. RNA, once extracted, was reverse transcribed into cDNA for use as the sequencing template. Profiled with immunoSEQ multiplex PCR; TCRdb holds only in-frame clones, not every one. The profile covers 15,000 to 20,000 clones, none occurring a single time. A sort of pooled cutaneous lymph node cells used CD4, CD8alpha, NKG2D, NKG2ACE and other stains. The material sequenced was CD8+ T cells sorted from a lymph node. The receptor source for this set is a C3H/HeJ mouse with alopecia areata. The MHC haplotype of this mouse line is H2-k.

Only a few counts were recorded for this clone. The genes are named according to mouse. Read data end 4 residues before the CDR3 end; the end is taken from the germline J gene. The chain joins TRBV13-1 to TRBJ2-1, with TRBD2 identical over 14 bases. V dropped 2 bases and J dropped 3; count of bases not matched to a gene: 7. Germline values: CDR1 NSHNY, CDR2 SYGAGN. The CDR3 totals 18 residues. The CDR3 sequence: CASSEGDWGGQGYAEQFF. Partial CDR3 DNA: TGTGCCAGCAGTGAAGGGGACTGGGGGGGCCAAGGCTATGCT.

About this clone: Germline and genes: mouse. The read ends 4 residues before the CDR3 terminus; that terminus is restored from the germline J gene. The chain carries TRBV1 and TRBJ2-4; tentative D call: TRBD1 (5 bases). The V gene's germline CDR1 is NSQYPW and CDR2 LRSPGD (reference sequence). V gave up 3 bases and J gave up 1 base, with 8 bases separating them. This CDR3 comprises 14 residues. This CDR3 reads CTCSAPQGQNTLYF. The sequenced part of the CDR3 DNA is TGCACCTGCAGTGCCCCACAGGGTCAAAAC. Based on the CDR3 plus reference TRBV1 and TRBJ2-4, the full variable domain is VTLLEQNPRWRLVPRGQAVNLRCILKNSQYPWMSWYQQDLQKQLQWLFTLRSPGDKEVKSLPGADYLATRVTDTELRLQVANMSQGRTLYCTCSAPQGQNTLYFGAGTRLSVL.

This clone has a handful of counts. The gene symbols are mouse symbols. The read terminates 4 residues before the CDR3 end, so the remaining end is supplied by the germline J gene. This rearrangement joins TRBV19 to TRBJ1-1; 8 bases align to TRBD1. The CDR3 is 14 residues long. V lost 4 bases to trimming and J lost 2 bases; unmatched junction nucleotides: 4. The germline CDR1 and CDR2 sequences are FNHDT and SITEND (reference sequence). The part of the CDR3 DNA that was read is TGTGCCAGCAGTGCCAGGGGGCCTAACACA. Encoded protein: CASSARGPNT. The whole CDR3 region reads CASSARGPNTEVFF.

There are a few counts of this clone. TCRdb's protein and the translated DNA diverge at residue 10; the protein reported here is the translation of the DNA. These gene names are mouse names. The CDR3 extends 3 residues past the end of the read, so its final part is completed from the germline J gene. The rearrangement uses TRBV31 and TRBJ1-3; D gene unclear. The CDR3 loop spans 13 amino acids. The V and J ends lost 4 bases and 0 bases respectively, with 7 bases between them. CDR1 is GKSSPN, CDR2 SITVG, per germline. CDR3 DNA, as far as it was read: TGTGCCTGGACAGGAAATTCTGGAAATACG. This codes for CAWTGNSGNT. The CDR3 in full is CAWTGNSGNTLYF.

This clone was seen at least ten times. The genes are named according to mouse. The DNA read from the CDR3 is TGCACCTGCAGGGCCGGGACTGGGCCCTAT. Amino acids: CTCRAGTGPY. In full, the CDR3 reads CTCRAGTGPYEQYF. V gene TRBV1 combines with J gene TRBJ2-7; 9 bases are a match to TRBD2. The read terminates 4 residues before the CDR3 end, so the remaining end is supplied by the germline J gene. The CDR3 spans 14 residues. Germline CDR1 and CDR2: NSQYPW and LRSPGD (reference sequence). Trimming at V came to 6 bases and at J to 2 bases, leaving 5 bases not matched to a gene.

This clone was observed a handful of times. Germline and genes: mouse. This CDR3 is CTCGLGGRDAETLYF. CDR3 DNA, as far as it was read: TGCACCTGCGGACTGGGGGGGCGCGATGCAGAA. The V and J genes are TRBV1 and TRBJ2-3; 13 nucleotides line up with TRBD2. The read is 4 residues too short to cover the CDR3 end, so that end is filled in from the germline J gene. The CDR3 is 15 amino acids. Germline V gene data show CDR1 as NSQYPW and CDR2 as LRSPGD (reference sequence). The ends lost 8 bases at V and 2 bases at J; junction bases unmatched: 4.

In the case of this clone: The gene names given are mouse names. The read finishes 4 residues shy of the CDR3 end, and the germline J gene is used to complete it. The V and J genes are TRBV1 and TRBJ2-7, with 8 positions matching TRBD2. This CDR3 spans 13 amino acids. Germline V gives CDR1 NSQYPW, CDR2 LRSPGD (reference sequence). The CDR3 bases that were read are TGCACCTGCAGTGCTTGGGGGGGATAT. Translating gives CTCSAWGGY. The full CDR3 protein reads CTCSAWGGYEQYF.

This clone was found a few times. The gene names given are mouse names. The DNA ends 4 residues before the CDR3 does, and the rest of the CDR3 is filled in from the germline J gene. The rearrangement uses TRBV30 and TRBJ2-2; maybe TRBD1 (5 bases). This CDR3 is 15 amino acids long. Germline V gene lookup returns CDR1 SQVVS and CDR2 ANEGSEA. Trimming pared 0 bases from V and 1 base from J, leaving 9 bases between. The sequenced part of the CDR3 DNA is TGTAGTTCTAGAGATGGGCAGGGAAACACCGGG. Encoded protein: CSSRDGQGNTG. The whole CDR3 reads CSSRDGQGNTGQLYF. The full variable domain, in which reference TRBV30 and TRBJ2-2 provide the parts outside the CDR3, is SVLLYQKPNRDICQSGTSLKIQCVADSQVVSMFWYQQFQEQSLMLMATANEGSEATYESGFTKDKFPISRPNLTFSTLTVNNARPGDSSIYFCSSRDGQGNTGQLYFGEGSKLTVL.

This clone came up many times. The germline and genes are mouse ones. The sequenced fragment ends 4 residues before the CDR3 boundary, so the rest is inferred from the germline J gene. The chain combines TRBV13-3 with TRBJ2-7, with no clear D. Germline V CDR1 and CDR2: NNHDY, SYVADS. This CDR3 contains 11 residues. The part of the CDR3 DNA that was read is TGTGCCAGCAGTGACAGGAAT. It specifies CASSDRN. The whole CDR3 region reads CASSDRNEQYF.

This clone was counted many times. Gene names are the mouse ones. The sequence runs out 4 residues before the end of the CDR3; the remainder is reconstructed from the germline J gene. The chain has TRBV13-3 and TRBJ2-5; D gene unclear. Germline CDR1 and CDR2: NNHDY and SYVADS. Trimming pared 0 bases from V and 0 bases from J, leaving 5 bases between. The CDR3 covers 14 residues. The CDR3 loop is CASSDASNQDTQYF. Partial CDR3 DNA: TGTGCCAGCAGTGATGCGTCTAACCAAGAC.

Of note for this clone: Gene names are mouse gene names. The read stops 4 residues short of the end of the CDR3; the missing end is completed from the germline J gene. The V call is TRBV13-3, the J call TRBJ2-5; the match to TRBD1 covers 7 bases. In germline, CDR1 is NNHDY, CDR2 SYVADS. CDR3 length equals 13 residues. Here the CDR3 reads CASSRQGGDTQYF. Incomplete CDR3 DNA: TGTGCCAGCAGTCGACAGGGAGGGGAC.